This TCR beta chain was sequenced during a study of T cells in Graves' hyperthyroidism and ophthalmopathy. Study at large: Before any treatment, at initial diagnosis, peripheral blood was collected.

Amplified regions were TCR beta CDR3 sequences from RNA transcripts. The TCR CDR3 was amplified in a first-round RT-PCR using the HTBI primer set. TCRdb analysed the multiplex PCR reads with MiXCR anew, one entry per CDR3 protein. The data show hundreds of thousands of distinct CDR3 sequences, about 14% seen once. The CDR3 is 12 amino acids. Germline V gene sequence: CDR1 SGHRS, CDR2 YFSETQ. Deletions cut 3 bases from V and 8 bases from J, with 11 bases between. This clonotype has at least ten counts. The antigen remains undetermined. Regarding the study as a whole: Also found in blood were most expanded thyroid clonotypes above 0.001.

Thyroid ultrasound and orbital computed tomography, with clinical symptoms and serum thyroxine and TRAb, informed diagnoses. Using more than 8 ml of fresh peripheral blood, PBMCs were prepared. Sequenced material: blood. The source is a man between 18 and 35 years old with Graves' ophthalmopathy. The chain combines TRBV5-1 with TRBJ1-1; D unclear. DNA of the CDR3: TGCGCCAGCAGCTCGGGGTATCGGGAAGCTTTCTTT. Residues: CASSSGYREAFF.